This TCR beta chain was documented in a study of blood T cell repertoires in COVID-19. Study-level information: Sites in the United States, Italy and Spain provided acute and convalescent COVID-19 samples. PBMCs, B-cell-depleted T cells, or T cells provided the cDNA or gDNA that made up the material.

Under the authors' procedure: Scientists estimated how many nucleated cells there were by amplifying reference gene primers. Measured with immunoSEQ multiplex PCR; TCRdb has only the in-frame clones, and not every one. The V and J calls and the clone size are those of that table, but D and trimming were determined from the DNA. The repertoire holds about 190,000 clones, with around 85% as singletons. In this sample, this clone turned up a few times. The CDR3 loop spans 14 amino acids. Germline-derived CDR1 and CDR2 are MNHEY and SMNVEV (reference sequence). V was shortened by 6 bases and J by 3 bases, with 14 bases between the two germline ends.

The specimen was peripheral blood. The chain links TRBV27 to TRBJ1-2; perhaps TRBD1 as D (6 bases). The TCR was taken from a woman aged 50 to 60 with acute or convalescent COVID-19. The CDR3 coding sequence is TGTGCCAGCAGCCCTGGGCAGGGGTACTATGGCTACACCTTC. Protein sequence: CASSPGQGYYGYTF.